These 24 T cell receptor beta chains originate from one sample sequenced in a study of T cell responses to AZD1222 COVID-19 vaccine. Assay used: immunoSEQ multiplex PCR; TCRdb lists only in-frame clones, some missing. The table shows roughly 100,000 clones, with 70% to 90% occurring only once. The source was peripheral blood, collected on day 0 of AZD1222 vaccination. The receptors were gathered from an adult in good health.

The rearrangement joins TRBV9 to TRBJ1-3; D unclear. V shed 3 bases and J shed 0 bases, with 1 base lying between them. Germline V gene sequence: CDR1 SGDLS, CDR2 YYNGEE. The CDR3 totals 12 residues. The CDR3 loop is CASSASGNTIYF. Written as DNA, the CDR3 is TGTGCCAGCAGCGCCTCTGGAAACACCATATATTTT. The entire variable domain, with the rest obtained from reference TRBV9 and TRBJ1-3, is as follows: DSGVTQTPKHLITATGQRVTLRCSPRSGDLSVYWYQQSLDQGLQFLIQYYNGEERAKGNILERFSAQQFPDLHSELNLSSLELGDSALYFCASSASGNTIYFGEGSWLTVV.

The chain uses TRBV15 and TRBJ1-2; D gene ambiguous. The CDR3 is made up of 14 amino acids. Trimming took off 0 bases at V and 6 bases at J, with 11 bases between the two ends. Germline V CDR1 and CDR2: LNHNV, YYDKDF (reference sequence). CDR3 DNA: TGTGCCACCAGCAGAGATTTGGGCCGGGATGGCTACACCTTC. It translates to CATSRDLGRDGYTF.

CDR3 coding DNA: TGTGCCAGCAGTCATGATCGGGGGCTTCAGCCCCAGCATTTT. It yields the protein CASSHDRGLQPQHF. The V and J genes are TRBV6-2 or TRBV6-3 and TRBJ1-5, with D tentatively TRBD1 (6 bases). This CDR3 comprises 14 residues. CDR1 is MNHEY, CDR2 SVGEGT, per germline. Between the trimmed V and J ends, which lost 5 bases and 6 bases, there was a span of 14 bases.

This sequence joins TRBV29-1 and TRBJ2-5; 7 bases are a match to TRBD1. V shed 3 bases and J 0 bases; nucleotides not matched to a gene: 7. Germline V gives CDR1 SQVTM, CDR2 ANQGSEA. The CDR3 is 15 amino acids. The CDR3 coding sequence is TGCAGCGTTGATTTGGGACAGCCGTACCAAGAGACCCAGTACTTC. Translation: CSVDLGQPYQETQYF. Complete variable domain (other parts from reference TRBV29-1 and TRBJ2-5): SAVISQKPSRDICQRGTSLTIQCQVDSQVTMMFWYRQQPGQSLTLIATANQGSEATYESGFVIDKFPISRPNLTFSTLTVSNMSPEDSSIYLCSVDLGQPYQETQYFGPGTRLLVL.

The V gene is TRBV24-1, the J gene TRBJ2-1; D is unclear. This CDR3 region has 12 residues. Germline values: CDR1 KGHDR, CDR2 SFDVKD. V lost 2 bases, J lost 6 bases, and 4 bases lay in between. CDR3 region: CATSDSLNEQFF. CDR3 nucleotide sequence: TGTGCCACCAGTGATTCTCTCAATGAGCAGTTCTTC.

J is TRBJ1-2 and V is TRBV13; the match to TRBD1 covers 11 bases. The junction had 7 bases not matched to a gene; V was cut back by 0 bases and J by 4 bases. Germline assignment: CDR1 PRHDT and CDR2 FYEKMQ (reference sequence). The CDR3 length is 17 residues. Here the CDR3 reads CASSLGAGQGAFYGYTF. The CDR3 DNA reads as TGTGCCAGCAGCTTAGGGGCCGGACAGGGGGCCTTCTATGGCTACACCTTC.

The rearrangement links TRBV19 to TRBJ2-2; D ambiguous. Trimming shortened V by 9 bases and J by 6 bases, and 8 bases separated the two germline ends. The CDR3 totals 11 residues. Germline CDR1 reads LNHDA; CDR2 reads SQIVND (reference sequence). CDR3 sequence reads: CASMAAGELFF. The CDR3 DNA follows: TGTGCCAGCATGGCGGCCGGGGAGCTGTTTTTT. The full variable domain, completed using reference TRBV19 and TRBJ2-2, is DGGITQSPKYLFRKEGQNVTLSCEQNLNHDAMYWYRQDPGQGLRLIYYSQIVNDFQKGDIAEGYSVSREKKESFPLTVTSAQKNPTAFYLCASMAAGELFFGEGSRLTVL.

This rearrangement joins TRBV19 to TRBJ1-1; D gene unclear. The V end lost 5 bases, the J end lost 1 base, and 14 bases lay between the germline ends. The V gene's germline CDR1 is LNHDA and CDR2 SQIVND (reference sequence). CDR3 size: 15 residues. In DNA, the CDR3 is TGTGCCAGTAGTTTCCTCCCGACGGGGAACACTGAAGCTTTCTTT. It is translated as CASSFLPTGNTEAFF.

Only one count was recorded for this clone. The CDR3 DNA reads as TGCAGCGTTGTAGGTAGGGACTATGGCTACACCTTC. This sequence encodes CSVVGRDYGYTF. V usage is TRBV29-1 and J usage is TRBJ1-2; D remains ambiguous. Trimming pared 4 bases from V and 3 bases from J, leaving 9 bases between. The CDR3 extends over 12 amino acids. Per germline, CDR1 SQVTM and CDR2 ANQGSEA.

V is TRBV7-9 and J is TRBJ1-3; D is unclear. The germline gives CDR1 SEHNR, CDR2 FQNEAQ (reference sequence). The CDR3 length is 16 residues. The V gene lost 1 base and the J gene lost 1 base, with 11 bases spanning the gap. In nucleotides, the CDR3 is TGTGCCAGCAGCTTAGAGTGGGTCGAGTCTGGAAACACCATATATTTT. This translates into CASSLEWVESGNTIYF.

The rearrangement uses TRBV27 and TRBJ1-2; TRBD1 aligns across 8 bases. With V trimmed by 5 bases and J by 2 bases, 4 bases remained unmatched. The CDR3 length is 14 residues. CDR1 and CDR2 from the germline V gene are MNHEY and SMNVEV (reference sequence). The CDR3 region has the DNA TGTGCCAGCAGTACCAGACAGGGGAACTATGGCTACACCTTC. Its protein product is CASSTRQGNYGYTF.

The gene calls are TRBV30 and TRBJ2-7; no reliable D call. Between the trimmed V and J ends, which lost 0 bases and 3 bases, there was a span of 6 bases. Germline CDR1 GTSNPN, CDR2 SVGIG (reference sequence). The CDR3 runs to 12 residues. The CDR3 DNA is TGTGCCTGGAGTGTTGCAGGCTACGAGCAGTACTTC. Translated: CAWSVAGYEQYF.

This clone has a single count. The chain links TRBV19 to TRBJ1-2, with 7 bases aligning to TRBD1. Looked up from germline, CDR1 is LNHDA and CDR2 is SQIVND (reference sequence). V shed 7 bases and J 7 bases; nucleotides not matched to a gene: 9. The CDR3 has 13 amino acids. The CDR3 DNA sequence: TGTGCCAGTACCCCGACAGGGTCAACTGGCTACACCTTC. Encoded protein: CASTPTGSTGYTF.

This sequence joins TRBV12-2 and TRBJ1-6. TRBV12-2 is marked as a pseudogene. This CDR3 contains 17 residues. In nucleotides, the CDR3 is TGTGCAAGTCGCTTAGCGGGGGGGGTTCAGTGTAGTTCACCCCTCCACTTT. It encodes CASRLAGGVQCSSPLHF.

This chain uses TRBV6-5 with TRBJ2-7; a possible D gene is TRBD1 (6 bases). CDR3 size: 13 residues. V was shortened by 5 bases and J by 6 bases, with 14 bases between the two germline ends. Germline CDR1 MNHEY, CDR2 SVGAGI. The CDR3 coding sequence is TGTGCCAGCAGTACCCGGACAGCATTCGAGCAGTACTTC. It codes for CASSTRTAFEQYF.

J is TRBJ2-1 and V is TRBV6-2 or TRBV6-3; TRBD2 matches at 11 bases. The V and J ends lost 6 bases and 8 bases, in that order; junction bases with no gene match: 9. Germline CDR1 MNHEY, CDR2 SVGEGT. This CDR3 spans 15 amino acids. The chain's CDR3 is CASRYGTSGFYEQFF. The CDR3 DNA reads TGTGCCAGCAGATACGGGACTAGCGGTTTTTATGAGCAGTTCTTC.

This clone has more than one count but fewer than ten. The chain links TRBV14 to TRBJ1-1; D call uncertain. Germline values: CDR1 SGHDN, CDR2 FVKESK. The CDR3 totals 15 residues. V lost 4 bases to trimming and J lost 0 bases, with 12 bases between them. CDR3: CASSPPAGLNTEAFF. For the CDR3, the DNA is TGTGCCAGCAGCCCCCCAGCAGGACTGAACACTGAAGCTTTCTTT. Full variable domain (rest looked up from reference TRBV14 and TRBJ1-1): EAGVTQFPSHSVIEKGQTVTLRCDPISGHDNLYWYRRVMGKEIKFLLHFVKESKQDESGMPNNRFLAERTGGTYSTLKVQPAELEDSGVYFCASSPPAGLNTEAFFGQGTRLTVV.

CDR3 coding DNA: TGTGCCAGCAGCTTGGCGGGACAGGTTTACGAGCAGTACTTC. Translated, it gives CASSLAGQVYEQYF. The chain has TRBV5-4 and TRBJ2-7; 8 nucleotides line up with TRBD1. CDR3 length equals 14 residues. V shed 0 bases, J shed 4 bases, and the junction held 3 bases outside the gene matches. CDR1 and CDR2 (germline): SGHNT, YYREEE (reference sequence).

This clone is a singleton in its sample. The chain carries TRBV2 and TRBJ2-1; D gene ambiguous. Germline V gene lookup returns CDR1 SNHLY and CDR2 FYNNEI. The CDR3 length is 12 residues. Trimming removed 5 bases at V and 8 bases at J, with 10 bases between. CDR3 sequence (DNA): TGTGCCAGCAGTAATCAAGCCGATGAGCAGTTCTTC. Residues: CASSNQADEQFF.

About this clone itself: Because the CDR3 is missing its conserved closing phenylalanine or tryptophan, this is likely a read error. CDR3 DNA sequence: TGTGCCAGCAGTTTCGGGACTAATAATTCACCCCTCCACCTT. Its protein product is CASSFGTNNSPLHL. The rearrangement links TRBV27 to TRBJ1-6, with a weak D call TRBD1 (5 bases). The CDR3 is made up of 14 amino acids. Trimming removed 3 bases at V and 5 bases at J, with 8 bases between. Germline CDR1 is MNHEY and CDR2 is SMNVEV (reference sequence).

The chain carries TRBV19 and TRBJ2-1; D ambiguous. This CDR3 is built from 13 residues. Germline V gives CDR1 LNHDA, CDR2 SQIVND (reference sequence). V was pared by 5 bases and J by 12 bases, with 17 bases between. For the CDR3, the DNA is TGTGCCAGTAGTTCCTCAGCCGGGTACAGGCAGTTCTTC. It yields the protein CASSSSAGYRQFF.

The chain links TRBV4-2 to TRBJ2-1, with TRBD1 as a possible D gene (7 bases). Trimming removed 0 bases from V and 0 bases from J, with 15 bases in between. The CDR3 spans 18 residues. Germline CDR1 reads LGHNA; CDR2 reads YNFKEQ. The CDR3 loop reads CASSQDQGGTSSYNEQFF. CDR3 DNA sequence: TGTGCCAGCAGCCAAGATCAGGGGGGCACGAGCTCCTACAATGAGCAGTTCTTC.

The chain is built from TRBV25-1 and TRBJ1-4; 11 bases are shared with TRBD1. Per the germline V gene, CDR1 is MGHDK and CDR2 is SYGVNS. The CDR3 runs 13 residues. With 6 bases clipped from V and 7 bases from J, the junction kept 1 base outside the gene matches. The CDR3 sequence: CASRGTGGEKLFF. The CDR3 bases are TGTGCCAGCAGGGGGACAGGGGGTGAAAAACTGTTTTTT.

V gene TRBV7-9 combines with J gene TRBJ2-2; weak D call: TRBD1 (5 bases). The germline V gene has CDR1 SEHNR and CDR2 FQNEAQ (reference sequence). There are 15 residues in the CDR3. V lost 5 bases and J lost 0, with 10 bases in between. CDR3 sequence reads: CASSQTATNTGELFF. The CDR3 region has the DNA TGTGCCAGCAGCCAGACAGCGACGAACACCGGGGAGCTGTTTTTT.